This is a list of T cell receptor beta chains from one sample in a study of control samples from healthy donors and cancer patients. Produced via immunoSEQ multiplex PCR; TCRdb's table is partial and in-frame only. The sample yields about 190,000 clones, around 90% seen once. Sequencing was done on a sample of blood. These receptors all come from a man younger than 45 in good health. Each CDR3 is given with its conserved first and last residue. A D gene is named only where the DNA matches it firmly. Expanded clones are given a class, and other clones once, few, many or no size at all.

CDR3nt	CDR3aa	v_gene	j_gene	abundance	d_gene
TGTGCCAGCAGTCCGGGGGGGACGCAGTATTTT	CASSPGGTQYF	TRBV7-3	TRBJ2-3	NA	TRBD2
TGTGCCAGCAGTGGGGGCAGGGGTCCCAAAAACATTCAGTACTTC	CASSGGRGPKNIQYF	TRBV2	TRBJ2-4	NA	NA
TGTGCCAGCAGCTGGAGGGGCGGGACAAACAACTACGAGCAGTACTTC	CASSWRGGTNNYEQYF	TRBV5-6	TRBJ2-7	NA	NA
TGTGCCAGTAGTTACCGCAGGGTTATCTCCTATAATTCACCCCTCCACTTT	CASSYRRVISYNSPLHF	TRBV19	TRBJ1-6	NA	NA
TGTGCCAGCAGCTTGAGCGGGGCCAACGTCCTGACTTTC	CASSLSGANVLTF	TRBV5-4	TRBJ2-6	NA	NA
TGTGCCAGCAGTCCCACTAGACGTCATCATGAGCAGTTCTTC	CASSPTRRHHEQFF	TRBV27	TRBJ2-1	once	NA
TGTGCCAGCAAACAGCGGGGATCGGTCTCGAACACCGGGGAGCTGTTTTTT	CASKQRGSVSNTGELFF	TRBV2	TRBJ2-2	once	TRBD2
TGTGCCAGCAGCAACCAACAAGAGACCCAGTACTTC	CASSNQQETQYF	TRBV7-6	TRBJ2-5	NA	NA
TGTGCCAGCAGCCAAGTTATGGGGGATAGGGGCAAAAACACTGAAGCTTTCTTT	CASSQVMGDRGKNTEAFF	TRBV3-1/TRBV3-2	TRBJ1-1	NA	NA
TGTGCCAGCAGGGTCTTGTCGGTGAACACTGAAGCTTTCTTT	CASRVLSVNTEAFF	TRBV6-5	TRBJ1-1	NA	NA
TGTGCCAGCAACCCGGAAAGGAAGAGCTCTGGAAACACCATATATTTT	CASNPERKSSGNTIYF	TRBV19	TRBJ1-3	NA	NA
TGTGCCAGCTCACCACGAAACGGCACAGATACGCAGTATTTT	CASSPRNGTDTQYF	TRBV18	TRBJ2-3	NA	NA
TGTGCCAGCAGCCCTCAGGGGACAACCTCCTACAATGAGCAGTTCTTC	CASSPQGTTSYNEQFF	TRBV7-3	TRBJ2-1	few	NA
TGTGCCAGCAGCCGTCAGACGGGGAACACTGAAGCTTTCTTT	CASSRQTGNTEAFF	TRBV3-1/TRBV3-2	TRBJ1-1	NA	NA
TGCGCCAGCCGCTTACAGGGGACCAACACTGAAGCTTTCTTT	CASRLQGTNTEAFF	TRBV5-1	TRBJ1-1	once	TRBD1
TGTGCCAGCAGCCTAGTCCGCTTGAACACTGAAGCTTTCTTT	CASSLVRLNTEAFF	TRBV7-9	TRBJ1-1	NA	NA
TGTGCCTGGAGCGTAGGAGTAGGGACAGGGTCCTATGGCTACACCTTC	CAWSVGVGTGSYGYTF	TRBV30	TRBJ1-2	NA	TRBD1
TGTGCCAGCAGCGTAGGTGACTTCGGGGAGCTGTTTTTT	CASSVGDFGELFF	TRBV9	TRBJ2-2	once	NA